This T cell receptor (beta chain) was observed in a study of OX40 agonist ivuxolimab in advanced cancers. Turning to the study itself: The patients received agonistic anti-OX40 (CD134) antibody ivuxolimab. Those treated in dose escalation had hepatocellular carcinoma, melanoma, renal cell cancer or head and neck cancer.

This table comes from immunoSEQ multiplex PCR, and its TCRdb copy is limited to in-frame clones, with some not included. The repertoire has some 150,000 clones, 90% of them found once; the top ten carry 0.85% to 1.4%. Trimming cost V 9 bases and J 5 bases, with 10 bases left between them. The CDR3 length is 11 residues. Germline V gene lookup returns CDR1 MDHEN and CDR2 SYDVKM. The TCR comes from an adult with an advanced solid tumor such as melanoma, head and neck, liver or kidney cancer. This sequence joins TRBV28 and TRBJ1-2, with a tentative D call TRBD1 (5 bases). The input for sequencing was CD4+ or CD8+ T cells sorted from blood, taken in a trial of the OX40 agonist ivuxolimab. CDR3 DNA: TGTGCCAGTCGGGACCATTATGGCTACACCTTC. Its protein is CASRDHYGYTF.